This TCR beta chain was sequenced in a study of shared clonotypes between healthy human individuals. Findings and caveats of the study: Blood was the sole source, and tissue repertoires probably differ.

Donation came from healthy HIV-negative adults that had no recent acute infections or vaccinations. The table came from immunoSEQ multiplex PCR; TCRdb's copy has only in-frame clones and leaves some out. The data contain more than 1.2 million clones, approximately 98.5% of them singletons. This CDR3 comprises 13 residues. The V gene's germline CDR1 is MNHNY and CDR2 SVGAGI (reference sequence). The ends lost 6 bases at V and 4 bases at J; junction bases unmatched: 0. For this clone: Antigen specificity is unknown. This specimen includes other DNA sequences encoding the same CDR3.

The gene calls are TRBV6-6 and TRBJ2-2; TRBD2 aligns across 9 bases. This receptor was identified in a man younger than 45 in good health. Sequenced material: naive CD4+ T cells sorted from blood. Subset here: CD45RA+ positively selected. The CDR3 spells CASRTSGTGELFF. CDR3 in DNA: TGTGCCAGCAGGACTAGCGGCACCGGGGAGCTGTTTTTT.